This T cell receptor beta chain was captured by sequencing in a study of neoadjuvant anti-PD-1 for oral cavity cancer. Turning to the study itself: Patients without progression got a fourth dose around day 43.

Clones were read by immunoSEQ multiplex PCR, and TCRdb kept only the in-frame ones, dropping some. The sample holds about 81,000 clones, roughly four fifths seen once. As regards this clone: Other nucleotide sequences from this sample produce the same CDR3.

Germline CDR1 reads SNHLY; CDR2 reads FYNNEI. The CDR3 covers 15 residues. Germline trimming cut 6 bases from V and 2 bases from J; bases unmatched to any gene: 7. The sequence derives from a person aged 35-79 years with oral cavity squamous cell carcinoma. The specimen comprised PBMCs, sampled before nivolumab (anti-PD-1) treatment. The chain couples TRBV2 to TRBJ2-5, with 9 bases lining up with TRBD2. The CDR3 bases are TGTGCCAGCAGAGATAGCGGGAGTAGGCAAGAGACCCAGTACTTC. Protein product: CASRDSGSRQETQYF.